What follows are 24 T cell receptor beta chains derived from one specimen sequenced in a study of response to subunit inactivated influenza vaccine. TCRdb processed the RT-PCR reads anew with MiXCR; each CDR3 protein has one entry. The repertoire holds over 650,000 distinct CDR3 sequences, approximately 18% seen once, with about a tenth in the top ten. Specimen: PBMCs from blood, collected roughly 5 days after vaccination. These receptors came from a man aged 50 to 59 who received an inactivated influenza vaccine.

In its sample, this clonotype was seen a few times. The chain has TRBV20-1 and TRBJ2-5, with D perhaps matching TRBD1 (6 bases). The CDR3 loop spans 15 amino acids. Germline V lookup: CDR1 DFQATT, CDR2 SNEGSKA (reference sequence). V was clipped by 0 bases and J by 1 base, with 12 bases between them. CDR3 DNA: TGCAGTGCTAGAGATACAGGGAATCGCCAAGAGACCCAGTACTTC. Protein sequence: CSARDTGNRQETQYF.

This clonotype occurred many times. The chain joins TRBV20-1 to TRBJ2-3; TRBD2 is a possible D gene (6 bases). In germline, CDR1 is DFQATT, CDR2 SNEGSKA (reference sequence). Trimming stripped 7 bases from V and 6 bases from J, with 14 bases between. The CDR3 covers 12 residues. Written as DNA, the CDR3 is TGCAGTGGAGGGCGGGGTGGGGATACGCAGTATTTT. This codes for CSGGRGGDTQYF.

This clonotype was seen a few times. The chain has TRBV6-1 and TRBJ1-2; D may be TRBD1 (5 bases). The CDR3 loop spans 13 amino acids. Germline lookup yields CDR1 MNHNS and CDR2 SASEGT. V was cut by 4 bases and J by 7 bases, with 13 bases left in between. The CDR3 sequence: CASSGRVGSGYTF. CDR3 coding DNA: TGTGCCAGCAGTGGCAGGGTGGGAAGTGGCTACACCTTC.

This clonotype was recorded a few times. This chain joins TRBV24-1 and TRBJ2-1, with 11 bases lining up with TRBD2. Germline CDR1 KGHDR, CDR2 SFDVKD. The V gene end was trimmed by 4 bases and the J gene end by 6 bases; junction bases not matched to a gene: 4. The CDR3 extends over 15 amino acids. The CDR3 DNA is TGTGCCACCAGTGAATCCGGGACTAGCGGCAATGAGCAGTTCTTC. Protein product: CATSESGTSGNEQFF.

V gene TRBV24-1 combines with J gene TRBJ2-5; TRBD2 matches 14 bases. Germline lookup yields CDR1 KGHDR and CDR2 SFDVKD. Trimming removed 1 base from V and 1 base from J; junction bases left unmatched: 7. The CDR3 runs 19 residues. The CDR3 is CATSDFRGLAGALQETQYF. DNA for the CDR3: TGTGCCACCAGTGATTTCCGGGGACTAGCGGGAGCCCTCCAAGAGACCCAGTACTTC.

The chain is built from TRBV3-1 and TRBJ1-2; D gene unclear. The germline CDR1 and CDR2 sequences are LGHDT and YNNKEL (reference sequence). Trimming left V 3 bases short and J 0 bases short, with 8 bases between. This CDR3 region has 14 residues. CDR3 in DNA: TGTGCCAGCAGCCAGTCGGGAGCTAACTATGGCTACACCTTC. Residues: CASSQSGANYGYTF.

This clonotype was detected only once. This sequence joins TRBV6-2 or TRBV6-3 and TRBJ2-1; 11 nucleotides align to TRBD1. The length of the CDR3 is 20 residues. Germline assignment: CDR1 MNHEY and CDR2 SVGEGT. Unmatched junction bases numbered 14, after V lost 0 bases and J lost 4 bases. CDR3 amino acids: CASSYSGQGAIGGLYNEQFF. DNA of the CDR3: TGTGCCAGCAGTTACTCCGGACAGGGGGCAATCGGGGGGCTTTACAATGAGCAGTTCTTC.

The CDR3 coding sequence is TGCGCCAGCAGCTTGGAGGGGAAGGCCACTGAAGCTTTCTTT. Protein sequence: CASSLEGKATEAFF. The chain combines TRBV5-1 with TRBJ1-1, with D maybe TRBD1 (5 bases). V gave up 0 bases and J gave up 4 bases, with 10 bases separating them. The germline V gene encodes CDR1 SGHRS and CDR2 YFSETQ. CDR3 length equals 14 residues.

The rearrangement uses TRBV20-1 and TRBJ2-7, with no clear D. The germline gives CDR1 DFQATT, CDR2 SNEGSKA (reference sequence). CDR3 length: 15 residues. V dropped 3 bases and J dropped 2 bases, with 17 bases sitting between them. The CDR3 loop reads CSARTPRTLAYEQYF. CDR3 nucleotide sequence: TGCAGTGCTAGGACTCCCCGGACCCTAGCCTACGAGCAGTACTTC.

This clonotype was seen more than once but under ten times. The V call is TRBV28, the J call TRBJ2-1, with 11 bases identical to TRBD2. The CDR3 has 18 residues. CDR1 and CDR2 from the germline V gene are MDHEN and SYDVKM. The V segment lost 4 bases and the J segment 2 bases; nucleotides outside the gene matches: 10. The CDR3 loop reads CASSWGLAGGRAYNEQFF. CDR3 DNA: TGTGCCAGCAGTTGGGGGCTAGCGGGAGGCCGCGCCTACAATGAGCAGTTCTTC.

V gene TRBV12-3 or TRBV12-4 combines with J gene TRBJ1-2, with D perhaps TRBD1 (5 bases). Trimming shortened V by 5 bases and J by 3 bases, and 16 bases separated the two germline ends. CDR3 length: 15 residues. CDR3 bases: TGTGCCAGCAGTGGGGTCGTGGGGCCGGACTATGGCTACACCTTC. It translates to CASSGVVGPDYGYTF.

At least ten counts were recorded for this clonotype. The chain carries TRBV10-3 and TRBJ2-1; 8 bases fit TRBD1. V trimming: 10 bases; J trimming: 1 base; junction bases outside the gene matches: 9. The CDR3 has 15 amino acids. The germline gives CDR1 ENHRY, CDR2 SYGVKD. CDR3 nucleotides: TGTGCCACCCGAGGGGACAGGAGTTCCTACAATGAGCAGTTCTTC. Translated: CATRGDRSSYNEQFF.

This clonotype has just a few counts. CDR3 residues: CASSQVGWRALNEQFF. As DNA, the CDR3 is TGTGCCAGCAGCCAAGTTGGCTGGAGGGCCCTCAATGAGCAGTTCTTC. The chain employs TRBV4-2 and TRBJ2-1; maybe TRBD2 (6 bases). Trimming cost V 1 base and J 6 bases, with 16 bases left between them. Germline V lookup: CDR1 LGHNA, CDR2 YNFKEQ. This CDR3 region has 16 residues.

This clonotype was seen a few times. J is TRBJ2-7 and V is TRBV12-3 or TRBV12-4, with 9 bases that match TRBD1. V shed 3 bases, J shed 3 bases, and the junction held 6 bases outside the gene matches. The CDR3 is 15 residues long. The CDR3 protein is CASSLGTGSLYEQYF. In nucleotides, the CDR3 is TGTGCCAGCAGTTTGGGGACAGGGAGTCTCTACGAGCAGTACTTC.

This clonotype was seen more than once but under ten times. This sequence joins TRBV15 and TRBJ2-5; D is uncertain. This CDR3 has 13 residues. CDR1 and CDR2 (germline): LNHNV, YYDKDF (reference sequence). Trimming removed 0 bases from V and 5 bases from J, with 7 bases in between. CDR3 protein: CATSRDVGETQYF. The CDR3 DNA follows: TGTGCCACCAGCAGAGATGTAGGGGAGACCCAGTACTTC.

A few counts support this clonotype. The chain couples TRBV11-2 to TRBJ2-7, with D hard to call. The CDR3 length is 15 residues. Germline loops: CDR1 SGHAT, CDR2 FQNNGV. The V gene lost 0 bases and the J gene lost 3 bases, with 12 bases spanning the gap. Here the CDR3 DNA reads TGTGCCAGCAGCTTAGATTTTGTACAGAACTACGAGCAGTACTTC. Encoded protein: CASSLDFVQNYEQYF.

In the case of this clonotype: At one boundary the junction diverges from the germline segment, which might be a read error. This rearrangement joins TRBV12-3 or TRBV12-4 to TRBJ2-7, with 7 bases lining up with TRBD2. The CDR3 is 13 amino acids. The CDR3 protein is CVSSPREAAEQYF. The CDR3 DNA reads as TGTGTCAGCAGCCCACGGGAGGCCGCCGAGCAGTACTTC.

The table lists this clonotype with a few counts. The chain joins TRBV5-1 to TRBJ2-1, with D perhaps given as TRBD1 or TRBD2 (5 bases each). Germline V gives CDR1 SGHRS, CDR2 YFSETQ. This CDR3 spans 16 amino acids. The ends were cut back, 0 bases at V and 8 bases at J, with 18 bases in the middle. CDR3 in amino acids: CASSLGGGTTLYEQFF. The CDR3 DNA sequence: TGCGCCAGCAGCTTGGGTGGGGGAACCACGTTATATGAGCAGTTCTTC.

V gene TRBV5-1 combines with J gene TRBJ2-7; 13 bases map to TRBD2. With 5 bases clipped from V and 6 bases from J, the junction kept 14 bases outside the gene matches. Germline lookup yields CDR1 SGHRS and CDR2 YFSETQ. CDR3 length equals 17 residues. The CDR3: CASSSGLTSGRSPEQYF. DNA of the CDR3: TGCGCCAGCAGTTCAGGACTGACTAGCGGGAGGTCGCCCGAGCAGTACTTC.

This clonotype was detected only a few times. V usage is TRBV15 and J usage is TRBJ2-3; TRBD2 aligns across 7 bases. Losses at the gene ends were 1 base for V and 3 bases for J; bases not matched to a gene: 7. The CDR3 is made up of 16 amino acids. Germline CDR1 and CDR2: LNHNV and YYDKDF (reference sequence). This CDR3 reads CATSRAAREITDTQYF. The CDR3 DNA follows: TGTGCCACCAGCAGAGCGGCGCGGGAGATTACAGATACGCAGTATTTT.

J is TRBJ1-5 and V is TRBV11-1, with 11 positions matching TRBD1. Trimming at V came to 5 bases and at J to 0 bases, leaving 6 bases not matched to a gene. The germline gives CDR1 SGHAT, CDR2 FQDESV (reference sequence). CDR3 length: 17 residues. Here the CDR3 reads CASSKGQGGYSNQPQHF. CDR3 DNA: TGTGCCAGCAGCAAGGGACAGGGGGGTTATAGCAATCAGCCCCAGCATTTT.

This clonotype was detected only a few times. This chain's CDR3 is CSARDIRDGRGSEQYF. In nucleotides, the CDR3 is TGCAGTGCTAGAGATATTAGGGACGGGCGGGGGTCCGAGCAGTACTTC. V gene TRBV20-1 combines with J gene TRBJ2-7, with 7 nucleotides matching TRBD2. Germline values: CDR1 DFQATT, CDR2 SNEGSKA (reference sequence). V was clipped by 0 bases and J by 6 bases; unmatched bases: 14. The CDR3 is 16 amino acids.

This clonotype was seen more than once but under ten times. The rearrangement joins TRBV30 to TRBJ1-1; D is undetermined. The CDR3 loop spans 13 amino acids. Trimming pared 4 bases from V and 0 bases from J, leaving 9 bases between. Germline lookup yields CDR1 GTSNPN and CDR2 SVGIG (reference sequence). Written as DNA, the CDR3 is TGTGCCTGGAAGAAACAGCTGAACACTGAAGCTTTCTTT. It codes for CAWKKQLNTEAFF.

There are a few counts of this clonotype. The chain employs TRBV5-5 and TRBJ2-1, with TRBD2 identical over 7 bases. This CDR3 has 17 residues. V shed 3 bases and J 5 bases; nucleotides not matched to a gene: 14. Looked up from germline, CDR1 is SGHKS and CDR2 is YYEKEE (reference sequence). CDR3 sequence (DNA): TGTGCCAGCAGCTCCGCCGTGGGGCGGGCGGGGGACAATGAGCAGTTCTTC. Amino acids: CASSSAVGRAGDNEQFF.